A selection of T cell receptor beta chains follows, all from one sample in a study of T cell repertoires in cytomegalovirus infection. These receptors' targets are unknown. TCRdb reprocessed the reads with MiXCR, giving one entry per CDR3 protein. Of hundreds of thousands of distinct CDR3 sequences in the sample, approximately 42% are singletons; the top ten hold about 39%. The material sequenced was cultured PBMCs, taken from culture after CMV antigen stimulation. The receptors originated from a human donor in good health (CMV status not recorded). Some clones in this sample may be carry-over from other donors' samples. Both conserved end residues are part of each CDR3. A D gene is named only where the DNA matches it firmly. Clone size is not always given. Where it is, it says once, few, many or a class for expanded clones.

>TRBD2|TRBJ2-5|few|TRBV7-2
CASSSSGGEETQYF
TGTGCCAGCAGCTCCAGCGGGGGGGAAGAGACCCAGTACTTC
>-|TRBJ1-2|-|TRBV28
CASSYGANGWSGYTF
TGTGCCAGCAGTTACGGGGCAAATGGATGGTCTGGCTACACCTTC
>-|TRBJ1-2|-|TRBV7-1
CASSPSGQYYGYTF
TGTGCCAGCAGCCCCTCAGGACAGTACTATGGCTACACCTTC
>TRBD2|TRBJ2-1|-|TRBV18
CASSPGAGVEEQFF
TGTGCCAGCTCACCCGGAGCGGGAGTCGAGGAGCAGTTCTTC
>TRBD1|TRBJ2-7|few|TRBV7-2
CASSLGVWGTDLEQYF
TGTGCCAGCAGCTTAGGGGTCTGGGGGACAGACCTCGAGCAGTACTTC
>TRBD1|TRBJ1-1|few|TRBV6-5
CASSWDRGPGDTEAFF
TGTGCCAGCAGTTGGGACAGGGGGCCCGGGGACACTGAAGCTTTCTTT
>-|TRBJ2-1|-|TRBV5-5
CASSWGAGDNEQFF
TGTGCCAGCAGCTGGGGGGCAGGGGACAATGAGCAGTTCTTC
>TRBD2|TRBJ2-3|once|TRBV20-1
CSARASGGVLTDTQYF
TGCAGTGCTAGAGCGAGCGGGGGGGTCCTCACAGATACGCAGTATTTT
>-|TRBJ2-7|-|TRBV7-2
CASSLAFGYEQYF
TGTGCCAGCAGCTTAGCGTTCGGGTACGAGCAGTACTTC
>TRBD2|TRBJ2-5|-|TRBV6-1
CASTRLAYQETQYF
TGTGCCAGCACCCGACTAGCGTACCAAGAGACCCAGTACTTC
>-|TRBJ2-2|-|TRBV7-2
CASSPSVGGGELFF
TGTGCCAGCAGCCCCTCTGTGGGGGGCGGGGAGCTGTTTTTT
>TRBD1|TRBJ1-6|-|TRBV27
CASSTRRDRSNSPLHF
TGTGCCAGCAGTACCCGCCGGGACAGGAGCAATTCACCCCTCCACTTT
>-|TRBJ1-1|-|TRBV6-1
CASGEILGPFF
TGTGCCAGCGGTGAAATTTTGGGGCCTTTCTTT
>-|TRBJ2-6|few|TRBV7-2
CASSFVAASGANVLTF
TGTGCCAGCAGCTTTGTAGCAGCCTCTGGGGCCAACGTCCTGACTTTC
>-|TRBJ1-1|-|TRBV27
CASSLSQVIGAEAFF
TGTGCCAGCAGTTTATCGCAAGTGATTGGGGCTGAAGCTTTCTTT
>TRBD2|TRBJ2-3|few|TRBV10-3
CAIAPPAGLAGDSALTDTQYF
TGTGCCATCGCCCCTCCCGCGGGACTAGCGGGAGATTCAGCGCTCACAGATACGCAGTATTTT
>TRBD2|TRBJ2-5|-|TRBV19
CASASGWYQETQYF
TGTGCCAGTGCTAGCGGATGGTACCAAGAGACCCAGTACTTC
>-|TRBJ1-4|-|TRBV5-1
CASSAGNEKLFF
TGCGCCAGCAGCGCAGGGAATGAAAAACTGTTTTTT
>-|TRBJ2-2|-|TRBV5-4
CASSSPSGAGELFF
TGTGCCAGCAGCTCGCCCTCGGGTGCCGGGGAGCTGTTTTTT
>-|TRBJ2-7|few|TRBV7-9
CASSPLERHSYEQYF
TGTGCCAGCAGCCCCCTTGAGCGGCACTCCTACGAGCAGTACTTC
>-|TRBJ2-3|few|TRBV7-2
CASSTQASDTQYF
TGTGCCAGCAGCACCCAAGCATCAGATACGCAGTATTTT
>-|TRBJ2-5|-|TRBV7-2
CASSNTLGTQYF
TGTGCCAGCAGTAACACCCTCGGGACCCAGTACTTC
>-|TRBJ1-5|-|TRBV6-6
CASSYGPFYSNQPQHF
TGTGCCAGCAGTTATGGTCCCTTTTATAGCAATCAGCCCCAGCATTTT
>TRBD1|TRBJ2-7|-|TRBV28
CASWLTGSYEQYF
TGTGCCAGCTGGTTGACAGGGAGTTACGAGCAGTACTTC
>TRBD2|TRBJ2-1|-|TRBV7-6
CASSPRTSGRTYNEQFF
TGTGCCAGCAGCCCACGGACTAGCGGGAGGACCTACAATGAGCAGTTCTTC
>-|TRBJ2-1|-|TRBV5-5
CASSFDSNNEQFF
TGTGCCAGCAGCTTTGACTCAAACAATGAGCAGTTCTTC
>-|TRBJ2-7|-|TRBV6-6
CASSATEYEQYF
TGTGCCAGCAGTGCAACAGAGTACGAGCAGTACTTC
>TRBD2|TRBJ2-1|few|TRBV7-6
CASSLELARAEQFF
TGTGCCAGCAGCTTAGAACTAGCGCGGGCTGAGCAGTTCTTC
>-|TRBJ1-1|-|TRBV7-9
CASSISGTEAFF
TGTGCCAGCAGCATCTCGGGAACTGAAGCTTTCTTT
>TRBD2|TRBJ2-1|once|TRBV7-2
CASSSRGGEKYNEQFF
TGTGCCAGCAGCTCCCGGGGAGGGGAAAAGTACAATGAGCAGTTCTTC
>-|TRBJ2-3|-|TRBV20-1
CSATGTFSTDTQDF
TGCAGTGCCACCGGGACTTTTAGCACAGATACGCAGGATTTT
>-|TRBJ1-6|-|TRBV19
CASSIARAVSPLHF
TGTGCCAGTAGTATAGCCAGGGCGGTTTCACCCCTCCACTTT
>-|TRBJ1-5|few|TRBV7-2
CASSRTHGNQPQHF
TGTGCCAGCAGCCGCACCCACGGGAATCAGCCCCAGCATTTT
>-|TRBJ2-7|-|TRBV12-3/TRBV12-4
CASSLGEVARTYEQYF
TGTGCCAGCAGTTTAGGTGAGGTAGCGAGAACCTACGAGCAGTACTTC
>TRBD2|TRBJ2-1|-|TRBV10-2
CATRGRLGLAGGNEQFF
TGCGCCACCAGAGGCCGACTGGGACTAGCGGGAGGCAATGAGCAGTTCTTC
>-|TRBJ2-1|-|TRBV6-2/TRBV6-3
CASSYSPKEQFF
TGTGCCAGCAGTTACTCCCCTAAGGAGCAGTTCTTC
>-|TRBJ1-3|few|TRBV2
CAPTEGSSGNTIYF
TGTGCCCCCACCGAGGGAAGTAGTGGGAACACCATATATTTT
>TRBD1|TRBJ1-4|-|TRBV28
CASSSGQAGANEKLFF
TGTGCCAGCAGTTCGGGACAGGCGGGCGCTAATGAAAAACTGTTTTTT
>-|TRBJ2-7|-|TRBV10-3
CAISESAGNYEQYF
TGTGCCATCAGTGAGTCGGCAGGGAACTACGAGCAGTACTTC
>-|TRBJ2-1|many|TRBV7-2
CASSLMVGYNEQFF
TGTGCCAGCAGCTTAATGGTGGGATACAATGAGCAGTTCTTC
>-|TRBJ1-5|-|TRBV6-2/TRBV6-3
CASRVRGNQPQHF
TGTGCCAGCAGGGTTAGGGGCAATCAGCCCCAGCATTTT
>-|TRBJ1-1|-|TRBV7-2
CASSIKDQAFF
TGTGCCAGCAGCATCAAGGACCAAGCTTTCTTT
>-|TRBJ2-3|-|TRBV7-2
CASSPRSSASTDTQYF
TGTGCCAGCAGCCCCCGTTCTAGCGCGAGCACAGATACGCAGTATTTT
>TRBD2|TRBJ2-1|many|TRBV7-2
CASSLDGRINEQFF
TGTGCCAGCAGCTTAGACGGGAGGATCAATGAGCAGTTCTTC
>-|TRBJ2-1|-|TRBV7-2
CASSLMREGQFF
TGTGCCAGCAGCTTAATGCGCGAGGGGCAGTTCTTC
>TRBD1|TRBJ2-7|-|TRBV19
CASGANRGPEQYF
TGTGCCAGTGGGGCCAACAGGGGGCCCGAGCAGTACTTC
>-|TRBJ1-5|few|TRBV6-5
CASSSGAGSNQPQHF
TGTGCCAGCAGTTCAGGCGCGGGTAGCAATCAGCCCCAGCATTTT
>TRBD2|TRBJ2-2|-|TRBV12-3/TRBV12-4
CASSLPGLVFLEHRTGELFF
TGTGCCAGCAGTCTTCCGGGACTAGTCTTCCTTGAACACCGTACCGGGGAGCTGTTTTTT
>TRBD2|TRBJ2-7|-|TRBV7-9
CASSLEASGGLF
TGTGCCAGCAGCTTAGAGGCTAGCGGGGGCCTCTTC
>-|TRBJ2-5|-|TRBV10-3
CAISGRPEETQYF
TGTGCCATCAGTGGTAGGCCCGAAGAGACCCAGTACTTC
>TRBD2|TRBJ2-7|-|TRBV20-1
CSAERGGSYEQYF
TGCAGTGCCGAGCGGGGAGGCTCCTACGAGCAGTACTTC
>TRBD2|TRBJ2-1|-|TRBV7-2
CASSYPGTSGGAYNEQFF
TGTGCCAGCAGCTACCCGGGCACTAGCGGGGGGGCATACAATGAGCAGTTCTTC
>-|TRBJ1-2|-|TRBV6-2/TRBV6-3
CASSSPKDYTF
TGTGCCAGCAGCTCCCCTAAAGACTACACCTTC